The following is a T cell receptor (beta chain) sequence with its context. Unmatched junction bases numbered 12, after V lost 7 bases and J lost 5 bases. CDR1 MDHEN and CDR2 SYDVKM come from the germline V gene. This CDR3 region has 15 residues. Original methodology: For nucleated cells, counts were estimated from reference gene primer amplification. TCRdb's table, derived via immunoSEQ multiplex PCR, lists solely in-frame clones and lacks some. V and J calls and clone size are given by that table; D and trimming were obtained from the DNA. The sample includes 80,000 to 100,000 clones, just under 80% of them seen just once. This entry comes from a study of blood T cell repertoires in COVID-19. Study-wide context: Acute-phase and convalescent COVID-19 samples originated in the United States, Italy and Spain. PBMCs, B-cell-depleted T cells, or T cells were the source of the cDNA or gDNA that made up the material.

The TCR originated in a human donor in a cohort sampled during active COVID-19. The material sequenced was peripheral blood. The rearrangement links TRBV28 to TRBJ2-3; TRBD2 aligns across 7 bases. DNA of the CDR3: TGTGCCAGCAATCTCGCGGGAGAGGTGGAAGATACGCAGTATTTT. Protein sequence: CASNLAGEVEDTQYF.